This record covers a single TCR beta chain. Its antigen is still unknown. Repertoires were generated with immunoSEQ multiplex PCR, while TCRdb's copy carries only in-frame clones and drops some. The sample consists of tens of thousands of clones, 94% of them appearing once. This CDR3 is built from 15 residues. V gave up 7 bases and J gave up 0 bases; unmatched junction bases: 8. The germline V gene has CDR1 MNHEY and CDR2 SMNVEV (reference sequence). This record comes from a study of graft-versus-host responses after intestinal transplantation. The rearrangement links TRBV27 to TRBJ1-1; 7 nucleotides match TRBD1. The clonotype was recovered from a human donor who was the organ donor for an intestinal transplant. The input for sequencing was unstimulated CD4+ T cells sorted from spleen or lymph node cells, taken before transplant. CDR3 bases: TGTGCCAGCAACCGACAGGGAACGATGAACACTGAAGCTTTCTTT. Amino acids: CASNRQGTMNTEAFF.